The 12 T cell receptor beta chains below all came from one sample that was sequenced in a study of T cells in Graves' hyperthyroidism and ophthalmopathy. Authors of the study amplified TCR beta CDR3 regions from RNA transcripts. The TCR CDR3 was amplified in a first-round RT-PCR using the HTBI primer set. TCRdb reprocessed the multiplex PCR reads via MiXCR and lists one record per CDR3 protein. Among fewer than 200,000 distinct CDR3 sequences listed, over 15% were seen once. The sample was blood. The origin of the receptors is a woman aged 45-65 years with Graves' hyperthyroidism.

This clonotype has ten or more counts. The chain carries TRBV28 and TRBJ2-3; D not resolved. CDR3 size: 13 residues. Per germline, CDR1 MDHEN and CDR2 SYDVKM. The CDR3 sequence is CATADTSTDTQYF. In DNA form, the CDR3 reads TGTGCGACGGCGGATACTAGCACAGATACGCAGTATTTT.

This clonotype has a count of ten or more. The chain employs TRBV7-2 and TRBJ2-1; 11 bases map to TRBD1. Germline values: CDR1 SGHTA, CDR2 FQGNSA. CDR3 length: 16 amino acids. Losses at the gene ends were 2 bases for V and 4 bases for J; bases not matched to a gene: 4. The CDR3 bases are TGTGCCAGCAGCTTATCGGACAGGGGGCGATACAATGAGCAGTTCTTC. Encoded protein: CASSLSDRGRYNEQFF.

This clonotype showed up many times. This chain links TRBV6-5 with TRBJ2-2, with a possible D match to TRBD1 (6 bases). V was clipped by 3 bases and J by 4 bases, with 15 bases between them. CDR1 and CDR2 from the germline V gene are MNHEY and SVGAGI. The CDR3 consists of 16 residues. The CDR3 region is CASSYTGTRGTGELFF. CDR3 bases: TGTGCCAGCAGTTATACAGGGACCCGTGGCACCGGGGAGCTGTTTTTT.

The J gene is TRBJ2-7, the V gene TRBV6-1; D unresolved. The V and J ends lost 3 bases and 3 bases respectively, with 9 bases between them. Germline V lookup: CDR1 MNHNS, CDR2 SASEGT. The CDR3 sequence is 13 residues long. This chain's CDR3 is CASSEESYYEQYV. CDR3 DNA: TGTGCCAGCAGTGAGGAGAGCTACTACGAGCAGTACGTC.

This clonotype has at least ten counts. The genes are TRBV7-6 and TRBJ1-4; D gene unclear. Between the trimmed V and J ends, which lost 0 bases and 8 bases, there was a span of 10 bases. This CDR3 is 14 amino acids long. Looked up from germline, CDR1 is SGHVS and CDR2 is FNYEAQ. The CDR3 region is CASSLALTGEKLFF. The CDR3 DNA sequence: TGTGCCAGCAGCTTAGCTTTGACCGGAGAAAAACTGTTTTTT.

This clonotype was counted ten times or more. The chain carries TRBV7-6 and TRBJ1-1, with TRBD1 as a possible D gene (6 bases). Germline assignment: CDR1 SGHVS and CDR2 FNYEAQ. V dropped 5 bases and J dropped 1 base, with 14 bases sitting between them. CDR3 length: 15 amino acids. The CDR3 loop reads CASSPQSTGNTEAFF. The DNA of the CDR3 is TGTGCCAGCAGCCCGCAGTCGACAGGGAACACTGAAGCTTTCTTT.

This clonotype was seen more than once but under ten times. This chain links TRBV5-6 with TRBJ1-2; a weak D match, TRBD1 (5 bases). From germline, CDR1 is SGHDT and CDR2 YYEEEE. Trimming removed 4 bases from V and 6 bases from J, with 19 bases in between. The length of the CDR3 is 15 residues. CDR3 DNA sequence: TGTGCCAGCAGCCCCACCAGGGCCAGCGGCCATGGCTACACCTTC. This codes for CASSPTRASGHGYTF. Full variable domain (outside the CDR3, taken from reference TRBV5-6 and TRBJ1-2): DAGVTQSPTHLIKTRGQQVTLRCSPKSGHDTVSWYQQALGQGPQFIFQYYEEEERQRGNFPDRFSGHQFPNYSSELNVNALLLGDSALYLCASSPTRASGHGYTFGSGTRLTVV.

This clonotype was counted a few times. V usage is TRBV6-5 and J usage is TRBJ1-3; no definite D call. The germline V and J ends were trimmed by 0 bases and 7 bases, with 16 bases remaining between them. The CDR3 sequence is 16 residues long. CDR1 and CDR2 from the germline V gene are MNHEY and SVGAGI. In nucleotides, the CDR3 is TGTGCCAGCAGTTACTCGTACGCCGGCGTTGGGAACACCATATATTTT. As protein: CASSYSYAGVGNTIYF.

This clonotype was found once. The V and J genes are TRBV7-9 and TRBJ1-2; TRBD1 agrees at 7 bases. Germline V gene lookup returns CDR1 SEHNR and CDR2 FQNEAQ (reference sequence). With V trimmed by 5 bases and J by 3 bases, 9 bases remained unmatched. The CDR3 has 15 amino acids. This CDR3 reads CASSKGGGSDYGYTF. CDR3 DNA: TGTGCCAGCAGCAAAGGAGGGGGCTCGGACTATGGCTACACCTTC.

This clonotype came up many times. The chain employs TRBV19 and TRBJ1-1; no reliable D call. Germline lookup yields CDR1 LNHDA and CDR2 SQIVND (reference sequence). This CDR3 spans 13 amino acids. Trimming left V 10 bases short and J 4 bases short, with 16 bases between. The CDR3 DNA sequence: TGTGCCACCAGTGACAACATGTTCACTGAAGCTTTCTTT. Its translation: CATSDNMFTEAFF.

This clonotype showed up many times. The CDR3 loop reads CASSSAGTGRANYGYTF. CDR3 bases: TGTGCCAGCAGCTCGGCCGGGACAGGGAGGGCTAACTATGGCTACACCTTC. The chain has TRBV7-9 and TRBJ1-2; 9 positions agree with TRBD1. Trimming took 4 bases from V and 0 from J; bases not matched to a gene: 9. CDR3 length: 17 residues. Germline CDR1 and CDR2: SEHNR and FQNEAQ (reference sequence).

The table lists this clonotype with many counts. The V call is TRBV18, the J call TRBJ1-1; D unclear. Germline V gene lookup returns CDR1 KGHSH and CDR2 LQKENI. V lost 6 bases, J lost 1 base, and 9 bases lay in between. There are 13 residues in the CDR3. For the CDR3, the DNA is TGTGCCAGCTCGGCCCCCGAGAACACTGAAGCTTTCTTT. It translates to CASSAPENTEAFF.